One sample yielded the 10 T cell receptor beta chains listed below, sequenced in a study of T-cell reconstitution after alpha-beta-depleted transplantation in children. Unique molecular identifiers were incorporated into the prepared TCRbeta library. MiXCR, run by TCRdb on the PCR reads, gives a single entry per CDR3 protein. Here the sample spans about 640,000 distinct CDR3 sequences, approximately 15% being singletons. This sample comprised PBMCs from the stem cell graft donor, obtained from the stem cell graft. These TCRs come from a human donor who donated a stem cell graft to a child with acute myeloid leukemia.

The chain combines TRBV7-2 with TRBJ2-7; D is uncertain. The CDR3 spans 15 residues. With 1 base removed from V and 3 bases from J, the gap between germline ends came to 13 bases. Germline V gene sequence: CDR1 SGHTA, CDR2 FQGNSA. As DNA, the CDR3 is TGTGCCAGCAGCTTAGAATGGTCAGCCAGCTACGAGCAGTACTTC. Amino acids: CASSLEWSASYEQYF.

The chain joins TRBV5-1 to TRBJ2-3; 11 positions match TRBD2. There are 16 residues in the CDR3. V was pared by 6 bases and J by 5 bases, with 11 bases of the junction left unmatched. Germline CDR1 reads SGHRS; CDR2 reads YFSETQ. DNA of the CDR3: TGCGCCAGCAAGGTAGTAGCGGGGGGGCCGGGAGATACGCAGTATTTT. This gives the protein CASKVVAGGPGDTQYF.

This clonotype was recorded at least ten times. The chain has TRBV20-1 and TRBJ2-7; TRBD1 might be the D (5 bases). This CDR3 has 12 residues. Trimming cost V 5 bases and J 2 bases, with 10 bases left between them. Germline loops: CDR1 DFQATT, CDR2 SNEGSKA (reference sequence). The CDR3 coding sequence is TGCAGTGCTTCTTGGACACCCTACGAGCAGTACTTC. Its translation: CSASWTPYEQYF.

This clonotype was seen repeatedly, ten times or more. The chain uses TRBV29-1 and TRBJ1-2; perhaps TRBD1 as D (6 bases). The V and J ends lost 4 bases and 2 bases respectively, with 14 bases between them. The CDR3 covers 14 residues. Germline V lookup: CDR1 SQVTM, CDR2 ANQGSEA. The CDR3 bases are TGCAGCGTTGCCCCCAGGGGAGGCAACTATGGCTACACCTTC. Protein: CSVAPRGGNYGYTF.

The chain joins TRBV30 to TRBJ1-1, with 10 positions matching TRBD1. Trimming at V came to 6 bases and at J to 7 bases, leaving 8 bases not matched to a gene. The CDR3 has 13 residues. Germline V lookup: CDR1 GTSNPN, CDR2 SVGIG (reference sequence). CDR3 nucleotide sequence: TGTGCCTGTGGGACAGGGGTTCCGGGTGAAGCTTTCTTT. Translated, it gives CACGTGVPGEAFF. The variable domain in full, completed from reference TRBV30 and TRBJ1-1, reads SQTIHQWPATLVQPVGSPLSLECTVEGTSNPNLYWYRQAAGRGLQLLFYSVGIGQISSEVPQNLSASRPQDRQFILSSKKLLLSDSGFYLCACGTGVPGEAFFGQGTRLTVV.

This chain uses TRBV12-3 or TRBV12-4 with TRBJ2-3; D not resolved. The V gene lost 3 bases and the J gene lost 0 bases, with 19 bases spanning the gap. The CDR3 sequence is 18 residues long. The CDR3, as DNA: TGTGCCAGCAGTTTCCATCCCCCAACGAGTCCTAGCACAGATACGCAGTATTTT. Amino acid sequence: CASSFHPPTSPSTDTQYF.

This clonotype has a single count. The genes are TRBV5-1 and TRBJ1-1, with D possibly TRBD1 on 6 matching bases. This CDR3 has 14 amino acids. Germline-derived CDR1 and CDR2 are SGHRS and YFSETQ. The V gene lost 4 bases and the J gene lost 9 bases, with 19 bases spanning the gap. The CDR3 nucleotides are TGCGCCAGCAGCATAAAACAGGGCGCTCCGAAAGCTTTCTTT. Translated: CASSIKQGAPKAFF.

This clonotype turned up a few times. The chain employs TRBV5-1 and TRBJ1-5; no reliable D call. V dropped 0 bases and J dropped 0 bases, with 10 bases sitting between them. The germline CDR1 and CDR2 sequences are SGHRS and YFSETQ. The CDR3 length is 16 residues. The CDR3 bases are TGCGCCAGCAGCTTGGGGGTCAGCAGTAGCAATCAGCCCCAGCATTTT. Protein product: CASSLGVSSSNQPQHF.

There are a few counts of this clonotype. The chain carries TRBV7-9 and TRBJ2-2; 7 nucleotides agree with TRBD1. This CDR3 has 15 residues. Germline V CDR1 and CDR2: SEHNR, FQNEAQ (reference sequence). V lost 5 bases, J lost 0 bases, and 3 bases stayed unmatched. The CDR3 spells CASSKTGPNTGELFF. CDR3 bases: TGTGCCAGCAGCAAGACAGGGCCGAACACCGGGGAGCTGTTTTTT. Full variable domain (remainder filled in from reference TRBV7-9 and TRBJ2-2): DTGVSQNPRHKITKRGQNVTFRCDPISEHNRLYWYRQTLGQGPEFLTYFQNEAQLEKSRLLSDRFSAERPKGSFSTLEIQRTEQGDSAMYLCASSKTGPNTGELFFGEGSRLTVL.

This clonotype was seen ten or more times. This sequence joins TRBV20-1 and TRBJ1-2; possible D gene TRBD1, 5 bases. This CDR3 has 17 amino acids. Germline V gives CDR1 DFQATT, CDR2 SNEGSKA (reference sequence). V lost 0 bases to trimming and J lost 0 bases, with 17 bases between them. This CDR3 is CSARDLPSTDANYGYTF. The CDR3 DNA follows: TGCAGTGCTAGAGATCTCCCGTCGACAGACGCTAACTATGGCTACACCTTC.